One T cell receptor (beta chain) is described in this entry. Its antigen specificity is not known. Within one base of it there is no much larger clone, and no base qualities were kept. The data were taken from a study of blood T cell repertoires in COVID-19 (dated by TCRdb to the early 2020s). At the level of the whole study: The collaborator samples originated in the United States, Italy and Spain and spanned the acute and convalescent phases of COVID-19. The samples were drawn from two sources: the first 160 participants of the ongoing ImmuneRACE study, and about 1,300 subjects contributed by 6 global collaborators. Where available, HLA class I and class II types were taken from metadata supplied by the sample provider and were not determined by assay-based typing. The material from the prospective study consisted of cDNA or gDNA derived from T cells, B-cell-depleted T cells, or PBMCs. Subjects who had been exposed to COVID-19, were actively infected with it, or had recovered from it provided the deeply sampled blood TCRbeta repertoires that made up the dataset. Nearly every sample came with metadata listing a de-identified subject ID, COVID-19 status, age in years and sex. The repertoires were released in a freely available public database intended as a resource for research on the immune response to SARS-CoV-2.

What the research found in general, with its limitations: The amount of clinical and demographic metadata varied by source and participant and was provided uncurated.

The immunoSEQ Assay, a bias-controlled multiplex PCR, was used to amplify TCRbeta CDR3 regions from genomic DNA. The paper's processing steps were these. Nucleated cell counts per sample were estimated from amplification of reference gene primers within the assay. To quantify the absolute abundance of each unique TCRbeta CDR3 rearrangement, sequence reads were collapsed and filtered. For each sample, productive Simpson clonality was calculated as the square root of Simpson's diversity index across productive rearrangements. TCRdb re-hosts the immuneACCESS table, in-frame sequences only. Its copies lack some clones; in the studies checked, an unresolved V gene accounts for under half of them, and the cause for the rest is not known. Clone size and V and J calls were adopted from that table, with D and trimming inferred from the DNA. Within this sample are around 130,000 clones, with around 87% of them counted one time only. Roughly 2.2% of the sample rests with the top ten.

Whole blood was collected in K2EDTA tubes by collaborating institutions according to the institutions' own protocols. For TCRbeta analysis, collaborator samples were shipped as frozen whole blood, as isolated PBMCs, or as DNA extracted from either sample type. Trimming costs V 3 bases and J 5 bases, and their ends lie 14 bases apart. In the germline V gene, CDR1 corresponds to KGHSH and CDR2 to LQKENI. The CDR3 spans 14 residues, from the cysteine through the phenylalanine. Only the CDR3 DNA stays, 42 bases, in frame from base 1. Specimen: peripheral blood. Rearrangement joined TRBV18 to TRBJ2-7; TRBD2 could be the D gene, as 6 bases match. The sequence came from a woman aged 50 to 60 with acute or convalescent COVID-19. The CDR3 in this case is CASSPDLWRDEQYF. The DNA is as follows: TGTGCCAGCTCACCGGACCTATGGAGGGACGAGCAGTACTTC. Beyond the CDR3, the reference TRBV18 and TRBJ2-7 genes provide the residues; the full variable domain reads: NAGVMQNPRHLVRRRGQEARLRCSPMKGHSHVYWYRQLPEEGLKFMVYLQKENIIDESGMPKERFSAEFPKEGPSILRIQQVVRGDSAAYFCASSPDLWRDEQYFGPGTRLTVT.